This note documents a single TCR beta chain sequence. This clonotype was observed a few times. It lacks a known antigen. Nothing much larger sits one base from this clone, and base qualities are not available. This record comes from a study of human T cells and chemical hapten exposure (dated by TCRdb to about 2021). Broadly, across the study: The libraries were sequenced as a pool, and the TCR yield per sample differed mostly because of small variations in library volumes within the pool. Both TCR alpha and TCR beta chains were sequenced from each blood RNA sample. Peripheral blood TCR repertoire changes were tracked in vivo in alopecia patients during primary and secondary sensitization to the hapten diphenylcyclopropenone (DPC). Overall study results and their limits: After repeated subsampling, changes were observed in the strength of the expansion versus patch-test correlation and in the threshold at which the correlation became significant. DPC sensitization did not change the number of TCRs with a frequency above 1 in 1000, and there was no evidence of changes in global repertoire structure.

The library was produced with RACE. Instrument on record: NextSeq 500. During library preparation, unique molecular identifiers were attached to individual cDNA molecules so that TCRs could be counted quantitatively and reproducibly. The published analysis was carried out like this. Samples had a median of 95,638 TCRs, with a range from about 23,224 to 750,000. The Decombinator software suite was used to annotate the V, J and CDR3 of the TCR reads. Every sample was subsampled to the same number of TCRs (28,000) for the PS versus PT1 abundance plots. TCRs were defined as expanded if absent before sensitization and observed at least eight times at the 2-week time point. TCRdb ran its own pipeline on the public reads, namely fastp trimming at Q25 and MiXCR clone calling, and kept in-frame beta chains. Entries that share a CDR3 protein sequence are merged under the most common genes and DNA. These V and J calls are TCRdb output, not the study's own analysis. The sample table contains under 95,000 distinct CDR3 sequences; only one count was recorded for approximately 9% of them. The leading ten clones occupy about 3.1% of the sample.

The sample's time point label, decoded: healthy volunteer bleed at 2 weeks. Unfractionated whole blood was collected in Tempus Blood RNA tubes, and total RNA was extracted from that blood. Four or five healthy volunteers were used as TCR sequencing controls and were bled at day 0, 2 weeks and 6 weeks. Sequences SNHLY (CDR1) and FYNNEI (CDR2) are obtained from the germline V gene. The CDR3 starts with the cysteine, ends with the phenylalanine, and has 15 residues. Just the 45-base CDR3 DNA is kept, in frame starting at base 1. Here V drops 2 bases and J drops 2 bases, and the junction holds 4 bases not matched to any gene.

The V and J genes are TRBV2 and TRBJ2-3; the junction holds 7 bases that match TRBD2. This sequence originates from a female donor in good health. Some clones in this sample may be carry-over from other donors' samples. Sequences were obtained from whole blood. Here the CDR3 is given as CASSETAGLTDTQYF. The nucleotide sequence reads as follows: TGTGCCAGCAGTGAAACAGCGGGACTCACAGATACGCAGTATTTT.